One sample yielded the 15 T cell receptor beta chains listed below, sequenced in a study of metastatic and nonmetastatic thyroid tumors. With MiXCR, TCRdb reprocessed the PCR reads. The data show around 8,700 clones, about 28% seen once. No patient had received any treatment before thyroid surgery. Sequenced input: adjacent normal tissue. These receptors were taken from a female donor with papillary thyroid cancer or a benign thyroid nodule (not recorded which). Some clones in this sample may be carry-over from other donors' samples.

By sample fraction, this clone is medium-sized. This sequence joins TRBV2 and TRBJ1-1; TRBD1 aligns across 7 bases. The CDR3 covers 13 residues. CDR1 is SNHLY and CDR2 is FYNNEI in the germline V gene. Unmatched junction bases numbered 9, after V lost 6 bases and J lost 8 bases. CDR3 residues: CASRGDRVWEAFF. In DNA, the CDR3 is TGTGCCAGCAGGGGAGACAGGGTGTGGGAAGCTTTCTTT.

This clone occurred a few times. Distinct nucleotide sequences in the sample also encode this CDR3. CDR3 loop: CASSRDANTEAFF. CDR3 nucleotide sequence: TGCGCCAGCAGCAGGGATGCGAACACTGAAGCTTTCTTT. V is TRBV5-1 and J is TRBJ1-1, with D hard to call. Between the trimmed V and J ends, which lost 4 bases and 1 base, there was a span of 8 bases. The CDR3 sequence is 13 residues long. Germline lookup yields CDR1 SGHRS and CDR2 YFSETQ.

With regard to this clone: A single base separates this from a much larger clone, so it may be a read error. J is TRBJ2-1 and V is TRBV12-3 or TRBV12-4; TRBD2 might be the D (6 bases). The CDR3 loop spans 15 amino acids. V was cut by 5 bases and J by 5 bases, with 16 bases left in between. CDR3 nucleotide sequence: TGTGCCAGCAGTCTGATTAGCTGGAGGGACAATGAGCAGTTCTTC. Protein: CASSLISWRDNEQFF.

CDR3 protein: CASSPGTRNDEQFF. The CDR3 nucleotides are TGTGCCAGCTCACCGGGGACTAGAAACGATGAGCAGTTCTTC. The V call is TRBV18, the J call TRBJ2-1, with TRBD2 matching over 8 bases. V lost 3 bases and J lost 8; bases outside the gene matches: 6. Germline V gene data show CDR1 as KGHSH and CDR2 as LQKENI. This CDR3 has 14 amino acids.

The table lists this clone with a few counts. The chain joins TRBV20-1 to TRBJ1-5, with D perhaps matching TRBD1 (5 bases). V lost 5 bases to trimming and J lost 3 bases, with 11 bases between them. There are 13 residues in the CDR3. CDR1 DFQATT and CDR2 SNEGSKA come from the germline V gene (reference sequence). CDR3 sequence reads: CSAGTNANQPQHF. CDR3 sequence (DNA): TGCAGTGCTGGGACCAACGCCAATCAGCCCCAGCATTTT.

This clone was seen a few times. The gene calls are TRBV28 and TRBJ2-1, with D possibly being TRBD1 (5 bases). The CDR3 runs 16 residues. CDR1 MDHEN and CDR2 SYDVKM come from the germline V gene. V gave up 8 bases and J gave up 4 bases, with 21 bases separating them. The CDR3 is CASSHGAQNEYNEQFF. Written as DNA, the CDR3 is TGTGCCAGCTCTCATGGGGCCCAGAACGAGTACAATGAGCAGTTCTTC. Together with reference TRBV28 and TRBJ2-1, the CDR3 gives the full variable domain: DVKVTQSSRYLVKRTGEKVFLECVQDMDHENMFWYRQDPGLGLRLIYFSYDVKMKEKGDIPEGYSVSREKKERFSLILESASTNQTSMYLCASSHGAQNEYNEQFFGPGTRLTVL.

This clone counts as medium-sized (0.01 to 0.1%). The chain recombines TRBV6-1 with TRBJ2-3; 13 positions agree with TRBD2. The CDR3 is 15 residues long. Germline CDR1 and CDR2: MNHNS and SASEGT. J lost 4 bases, V lost 6 bases, and 4 bases had no gene match. DNA for the CDR3: TGTGCCAGCAGGGCCGGGACTAGCGGGGCAGATACGCAGTATTTT. This encodes CASRAGTSGADTQYF.

In its sample, this clone is medium-sized. V gene TRBV5-4 combines with J gene TRBJ2-7; D is possibly TRBD1 (6 bases). This CDR3 contains 12 residues. Germline CDR1 and CDR2: SGHNT and YYREEE (reference sequence). V lost 8 bases and J lost 3, with 12 bases in between. This chain's CDR3 is CASERGYYEQYF. The CDR3 DNA follows: TGTGCCAGTGAGAGGGGGTACTACGAGCAGTACTTC. Full variable domain (rest looked up from reference TRBV5-4 and TRBJ2-7): ETGVTQSPTHLIKTRGQQVTLRCSSQSGHNTVSWYQQALGQGPQFIFQYYREEENGRGNFPPRFSGLQFPNYSSELNVNALELDDSALYLCASERGYYEQYFGPGTRLTVT.

The chain joins TRBV11-3 to TRBJ1-1; the match to TRBD1 covers 10 bases. Per the germline V gene, CDR1 is SGHNT and CDR2 is YENEEA. This CDR3 contains 14 residues. V dropped 4 bases and J dropped 4; count of bases not matched to a gene: 3. This CDR3 is CASSSRTGGTEAFF. CDR3 bases: TGTGCCAGCAGCTCTCGGACAGGGGGCACTGAAGCTTTCTTT.

DNA of the CDR3: TGCGCCAGCAGCCAAGATTTCCGGATCGTAAACATTCAGTACTTC. It codes for CASSQDFRIVNIQYF. The chain is built from TRBV4-1 and TRBJ2-4; D is ambiguous. The germline gives CDR1 MGHRA, CDR2 YSYEKL. This CDR3 contains 15 residues. The V end was cut by 0 bases, the J end by 6 bases, with 12 bases between.

This clone is labeled medium-sized. Other DNA sequences in this specimen translate into the identical CDR3. V gene TRBV5-1 combines with J gene TRBJ2-5; 7 bases are shared with TRBD1. This CDR3 has 13 residues. V dropped 3 bases and J dropped 4; count of bases not matched to a gene: 3. Germline values: CDR1 SGHRS, CDR2 YFSETQ. CDR3 in amino acids: CASSWGQRETQYF. In DNA, the CDR3 is TGCGCCAGCAGCTGGGGACAGAGAGAGACCCAGTACTTC.

The chain joins TRBV3-1 to TRBJ2-1; TRBD1 or TRBD2 may be the D gene (5 bases each). The germline V and J ends were trimmed by 4 bases and 6 bases, with 22 bases remaining between them. Germline CDR1 LGHDT, CDR2 YNNKEL (reference sequence). This CDR3 contains 17 residues. The CDR3 region has the DNA TGTGCCAGCAGCCCCCCCCCCAAGACTGCTGGGGGCAATGAGCAGTTCTTC. This gives the protein CASSPPPKTAGGNEQFF.

This clone showed up just a few times. The chain uses TRBV28 and TRBJ2-1; D call uncertain. In germline, CDR1 is MDHEN, CDR2 SYDVKM. CDR3 length: 14 amino acids. Trimming left V 6 bases short and J 7 bases short, with 16 bases between. For the CDR3, the DNA is TGTGCCAGCAGCCCCCGATCCGGTTGGAATGAGCAGTTCTTC. This translates into CASSPRSGWNEQFF.

The CDR3 coding sequence is TGTGCCAGCAGTGAAGAGGAGACTAGCGGATACGAGCAGTACTTC. As protein: CASSEEETSGYEQYF. V is TRBV6-1 and J is TRBJ2-7, with 9 bases that match TRBD2. CDR1 is MNHNS, CDR2 SASEGT, per germline. V dropped 1 base and J dropped 4; count of bases not matched to a gene: 5. This CDR3 spans 15 amino acids.

This clone was seen a handful of times. This sequence joins TRBV6-2 or TRBV6-3 and TRBJ2-5; either TRBD1 or TRBD2 may supply D (5 bases each). The CDR3 totals 12 residues. Germline CDR1 and CDR2: MNHEY and SVGEGT. V gave up 1 base and J gave up 8 bases, with 8 bases separating them. CDR3 sequence: CASSYLGDTQYF. Written as DNA, the CDR3 is TGTGCCAGCAGTTACTTGGGGGATACCCAGTACTTC.